The clone carrying this TCR beta chain was detected ten times or more. Its target is not known. The sample is drawn from a study of OX40 agonist ivuxolimab in advanced cancers. As for the study in general: The study reported partial responses in three patients: one hepatocellular carcinoma, two cutaneous melanoma.

The investigators sampled blood at baseline, at cycle 4 day 1, and at cycle 7 day 1. Profiled with immunoSEQ multiplex PCR; TCRdb holds only in-frame clones, not every one. The repertoire holds around 72,000 clones, with around 80% as singletons. Study-wide points: CD4+ and CD8+ blood T cells expanded clonally by week 6 at 0.1 to 3.0 mg/kg.

This sequence was found in an adult with an advanced solid tumor such as melanoma, head and neck, liver or kidney cancer. Sequenced here: CD4+ or CD8+ T cells sorted from blood, sampled in a trial of the OX40 agonist ivuxolimab.

The CDR3: CATGTASNQPQHF. The CDR3 coding sequence is TGTGCCACCGGGACAGCCAGCAATCAGCCCCAGCATTTT. The chain combines TRBV2 with TRBJ1-5; 7 bases line up with TRBD1. Germline values: CDR1 SNHLY, CDR2 FYNNEI. The V segment lost 10 bases and the J segment 1 base; nucleotides outside the gene matches: 4. This CDR3 spans 13 amino acids. Combining the CDR3 with reference TRBV2 and TRBJ1-5 gives the whole variable domain EPEVTQTPSHQVTQMGQEVILRCVPISNHLYFYWYRQILGQKVEFLVSFYNNEISEKSEIFDDQFSVERPDGSNFTLKIRSTKLEDSAMYFCATGTASNQPQHFGDGTRLSIL.